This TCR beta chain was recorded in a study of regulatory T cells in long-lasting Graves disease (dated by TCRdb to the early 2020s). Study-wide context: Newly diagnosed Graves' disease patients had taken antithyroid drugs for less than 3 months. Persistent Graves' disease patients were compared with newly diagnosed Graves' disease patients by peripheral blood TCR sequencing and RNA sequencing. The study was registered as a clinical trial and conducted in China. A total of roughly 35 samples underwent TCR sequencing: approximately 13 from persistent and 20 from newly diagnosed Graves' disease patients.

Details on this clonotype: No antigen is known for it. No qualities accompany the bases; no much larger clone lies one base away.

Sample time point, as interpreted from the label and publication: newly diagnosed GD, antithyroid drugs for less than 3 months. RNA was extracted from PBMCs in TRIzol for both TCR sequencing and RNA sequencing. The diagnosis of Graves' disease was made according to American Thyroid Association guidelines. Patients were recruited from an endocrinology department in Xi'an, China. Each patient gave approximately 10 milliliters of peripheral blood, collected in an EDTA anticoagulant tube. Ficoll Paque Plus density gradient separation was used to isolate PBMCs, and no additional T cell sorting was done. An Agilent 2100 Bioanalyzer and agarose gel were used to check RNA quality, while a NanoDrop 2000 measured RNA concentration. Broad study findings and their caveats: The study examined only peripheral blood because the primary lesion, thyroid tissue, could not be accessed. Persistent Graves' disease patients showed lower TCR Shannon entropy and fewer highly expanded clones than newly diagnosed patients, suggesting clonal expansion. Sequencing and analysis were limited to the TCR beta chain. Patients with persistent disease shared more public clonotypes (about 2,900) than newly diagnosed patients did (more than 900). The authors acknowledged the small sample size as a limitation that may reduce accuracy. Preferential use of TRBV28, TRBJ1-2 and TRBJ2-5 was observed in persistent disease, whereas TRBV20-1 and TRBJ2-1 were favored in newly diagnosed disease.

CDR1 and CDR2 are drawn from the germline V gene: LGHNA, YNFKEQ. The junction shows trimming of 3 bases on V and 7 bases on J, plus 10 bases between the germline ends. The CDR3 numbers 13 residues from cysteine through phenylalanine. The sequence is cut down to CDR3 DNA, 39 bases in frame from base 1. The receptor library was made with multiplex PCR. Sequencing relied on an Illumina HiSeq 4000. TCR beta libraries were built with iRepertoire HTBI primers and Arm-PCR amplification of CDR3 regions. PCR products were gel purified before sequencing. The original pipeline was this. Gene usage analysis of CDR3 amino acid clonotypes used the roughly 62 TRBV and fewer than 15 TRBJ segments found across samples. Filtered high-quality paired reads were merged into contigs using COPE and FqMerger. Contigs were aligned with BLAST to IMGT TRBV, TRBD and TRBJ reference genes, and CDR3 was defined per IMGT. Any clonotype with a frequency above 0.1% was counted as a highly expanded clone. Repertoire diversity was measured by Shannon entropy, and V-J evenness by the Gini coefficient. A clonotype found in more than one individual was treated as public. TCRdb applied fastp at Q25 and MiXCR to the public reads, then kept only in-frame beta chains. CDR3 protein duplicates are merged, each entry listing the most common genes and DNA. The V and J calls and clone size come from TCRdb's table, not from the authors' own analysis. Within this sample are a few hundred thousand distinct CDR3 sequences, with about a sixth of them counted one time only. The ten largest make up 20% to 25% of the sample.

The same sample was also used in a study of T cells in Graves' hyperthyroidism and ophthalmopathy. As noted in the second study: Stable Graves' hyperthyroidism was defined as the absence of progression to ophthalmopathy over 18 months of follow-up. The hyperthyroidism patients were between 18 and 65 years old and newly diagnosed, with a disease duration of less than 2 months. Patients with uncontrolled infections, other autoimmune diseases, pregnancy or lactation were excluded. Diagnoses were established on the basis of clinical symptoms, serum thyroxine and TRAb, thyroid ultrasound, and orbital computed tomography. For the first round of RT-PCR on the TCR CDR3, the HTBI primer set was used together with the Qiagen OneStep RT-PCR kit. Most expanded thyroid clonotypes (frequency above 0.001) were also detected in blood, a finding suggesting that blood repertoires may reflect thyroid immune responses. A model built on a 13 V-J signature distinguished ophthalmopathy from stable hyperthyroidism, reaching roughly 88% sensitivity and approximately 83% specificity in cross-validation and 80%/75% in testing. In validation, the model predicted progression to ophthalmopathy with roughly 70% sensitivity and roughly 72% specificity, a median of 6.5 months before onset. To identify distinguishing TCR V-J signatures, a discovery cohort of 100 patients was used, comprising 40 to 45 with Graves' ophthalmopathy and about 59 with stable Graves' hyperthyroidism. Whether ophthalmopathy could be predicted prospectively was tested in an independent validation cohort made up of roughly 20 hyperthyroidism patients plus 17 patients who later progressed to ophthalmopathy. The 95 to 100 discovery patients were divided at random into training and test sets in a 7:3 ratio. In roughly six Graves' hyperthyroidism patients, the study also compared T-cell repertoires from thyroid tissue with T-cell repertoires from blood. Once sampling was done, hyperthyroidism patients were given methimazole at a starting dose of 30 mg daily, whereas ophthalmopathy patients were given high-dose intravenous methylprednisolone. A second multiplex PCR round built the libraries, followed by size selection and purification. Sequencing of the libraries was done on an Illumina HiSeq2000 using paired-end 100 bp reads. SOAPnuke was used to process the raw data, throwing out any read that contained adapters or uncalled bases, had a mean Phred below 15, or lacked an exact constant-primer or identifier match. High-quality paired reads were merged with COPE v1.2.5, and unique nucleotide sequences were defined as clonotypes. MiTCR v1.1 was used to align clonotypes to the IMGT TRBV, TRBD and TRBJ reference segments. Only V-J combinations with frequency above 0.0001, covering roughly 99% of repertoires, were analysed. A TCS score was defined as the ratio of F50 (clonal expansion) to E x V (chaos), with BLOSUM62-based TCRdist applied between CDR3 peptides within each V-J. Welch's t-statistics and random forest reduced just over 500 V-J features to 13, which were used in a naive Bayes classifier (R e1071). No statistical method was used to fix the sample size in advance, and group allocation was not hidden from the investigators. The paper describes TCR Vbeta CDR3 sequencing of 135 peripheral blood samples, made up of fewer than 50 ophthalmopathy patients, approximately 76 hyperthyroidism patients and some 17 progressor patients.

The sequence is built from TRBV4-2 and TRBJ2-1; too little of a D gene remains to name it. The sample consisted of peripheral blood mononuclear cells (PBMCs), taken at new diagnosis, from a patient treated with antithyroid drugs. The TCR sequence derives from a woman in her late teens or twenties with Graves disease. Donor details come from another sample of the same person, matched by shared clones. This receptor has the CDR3 CASSHDRVNEQFF. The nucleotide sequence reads TGTGCCAGCAGCCACGATCGGGTGAATGAGCAGTTCTTC.